These 3 T cell receptor beta chains share one sample of origin, sequenced in a study of control samples from healthy donors and cancer patients. Repertoires were generated with immunoSEQ multiplex PCR, while TCRdb's copy carries only in-frame clones and drops some. The sample carries 20,000 to 25,000 clones, 75% to 90% recorded once. The specimen was PBMCs. All receptors derive from a man in his sixties with head and neck cancer.

The gene calls are TRBV9 and TRBJ2-1; unclear D gene. V lost 0 bases, J lost 0 bases, and 10 bases lay in between. Per germline, CDR1 SGDLS and CDR2 YYNGEE. The CDR3 has 16 residues. The CDR3 nucleotides are TGTGCCAGCAGCGTAGCTGGGAAGAGCTCCTACAATGAGCAGTTCTTC. This gives the protein CASSVAGKSSYNEQFF.

The chain joins TRBV5-1 to TRBJ1-1; 9 positions match TRBD1. Looked up from germline, CDR1 is SGHRS and CDR2 is YFSETQ. This CDR3 contains 14 residues. The V segment lost 4 bases and the J segment 5 bases; nucleotides outside the gene matches: 6. DNA of the CDR3: TGCGCCAGCAGCCTCAACAGGGGGCCGACTGAAGCTTTCTTT. This codes for CASSLNRGPTEAFF.

This clone was seen once. The chain employs TRBV30 and TRBJ1-1; D might be TRBD1 (5 bases). The CDR3 has 11 residues. V was trimmed by 3 bases and J by 6 bases, leaving 8 bases between them. CDR1 is GTSNPN and CDR2 is SVGIG in the germline V gene (reference sequence). The CDR3 here is CAWRGGAEAFF. DNA for the CDR3: TGTGCCTGGAGGGGGGGTGCTGAAGCTTTCTTT.